There are a few counts of the clone carrying this T cell receptor beta chain. These data originate in a study of shared T cell receptors in the human thymus. This table comes from immunoSEQ multiplex PCR, and its TCRdb copy is limited to in-frame clones, with some not included. The data show some 660,000 clones, with about 90% seen just once and 0.0094% held by the top ten. V gave up 10 bases and J gave up 4 bases, with 16 bases separating them. CDR1 is LNHNV and CDR2 is YYDKDF in the germline V gene (reference sequence). The CDR3 sequence is 13 residues long. These data were also filed under a second study, of human thymus T cells. In that study: Thymic resections from corrective heart surgery supplied the tissue. Highly overlapping thymic repertoires among unrelated individuals were reported in related research.

The chain couples TRBV15 to TRBJ1-2; D remains ambiguous. The clonotype comes from a boy younger than two with a congenital heart defect. Source material: thymocytes. In DNA, the CDR3 is TGTGCCATAGCGGGCACCGGAGGCTATGGCTACACCTTC. This gives the protein CAIAGTGGYGYTF.